These 12 T cell receptor beta chains originate from one sample sequenced in a study of tumor and adjacent non-tumor tissue in lung cancer (dated by TCRdb to 2016 to 2019). RNA was isolated from bulk unsorted tissue, and RNA quality was assessed with a NanoDrop ND-1000 and an Agilent 2100. Library prep was done by multiplex PCR. The listed sequencing device is Illumina HiSeq 2500. TCRbeta libraries were constructed through three rounds of nested PCR with primers (Table S4) according to protocols modified from ARM-PCR. Starting from the raw public reads, TCRdb applied fastp trimming at Q25, assembled clones with MiXCR and retained in-frame beta chains. One record per CDR3 amino acid sequence lists the most common genes and DNA. For this sample the table gives roughly 150,000 distinct CDR3 sequences, of which around 61% were detected only once. 18% of the sample is held by the ten biggest clonotypes.

Sequenced input: lung tumor tissue. These receptors were collected from a man aged 60 to 75 with small cell lung cancer.

As for this clonotype: An end of the junction differs from the germline gene, which may be a read error. The CDR3 loop reads CASGQRQGGTGELFF. The CDR3 DNA reads as TGCGCCAGCGGCCAACGACAGGGGGGGACCGGGGAGCTGTTTTTT. The gene calls are TRBV4-1 and TRBJ2-2, with TRBD1 matching 9 bases. The CDR3 loop spans 15 amino acids. Germline assignment: CDR1 MGHRA and CDR2 YSYEKL.

On this clonotype: This could be a read error, since a much larger clone is one nucleotide away. The chain carries TRBV28 and TRBJ1-6; D remains unclear. The CDR3 extends over 13 amino acids. Germline CDR1 reads MDHEN; CDR2 reads SYDVKM. V shed 4 bases and J shed 10 bases, with 11 bases lying between them. CDR3 loop: CASSYKGASPLHF. CDR3 nucleotides: TGTGCCAGCAGTTATAAGGGCGCCTCACCCCTCCACTTT. Drawing the rest from reference TRBV28 and TRBJ1-6, the complete variable domain is DVKVTQSSRYLVKRTGEKVFLECVQDMDHENMFWYRQDPGLGLRLIYFSYDVKMKEKGDIPEGYSVSREKKERFSLILESASTNQTSMYLCASSYKGASPLHFGNGTRLTVT.

With respect to this clonotype: An end of the junction differs from the germline gene, which may be a read error. The chain employs TRBV6-5 and TRBJ2-3; 7 bases line up with TRBD2. The CDR3 has 15 residues. Germline CDR1 reads MNHEY; CDR2 reads SVGAGI. This chain's CDR3 is CTSSYRRESTDTQYF. Here the CDR3 DNA reads TGTACCAGCAGTTACAGGCGGGAGTCGACAGATACGCAGTATTTT.

With respect to this clonotype: Mismatch with germline at one junction end may stem from a read error. The V and J genes are TRBV7-9 and TRBJ2-5; perhaps TRBD1 as D (6 bases). Germline CDR1 SEHNR, CDR2 FQNEAQ (reference sequence). The CDR3 has 14 amino acids. The CDR3 DNA sequence: TGTACCAGCAGCTACTCCACAGGGTTCAAGACCCTGTACTTC. Translation: CTSSYSTGFKTLYF.

The chain carries TRBV11-2 and TRBJ1-1; D call uncertain. CDR3 size: 15 residues. Trimming pared 5 bases from V and 4 bases from J, leaving 17 bases between. The germline V gene encodes CDR1 SGHAT and CDR2 FQNNGV. The CDR3 nucleotides are TGTGCCAGCAGCGATACAATGGGCAGGTGCACTGAAGCTTTCTTT. This encodes CASSDTMGRCTEAFF.

This clonotype was picked up many times. V usage is TRBV20-1 and J usage is TRBJ2-5; TRBD2 agrees at 8 bases. Germline assignment: CDR1 DFQATT and CDR2 SNEGSKA (reference sequence). The CDR3 loop spans 13 amino acids. V shed 3 bases and J 5 bases; nucleotides not matched to a gene: 5. The CDR3 nucleotides are TGCAGTGCTAGGGTTAGCGGGATTGAGACCCAGTACTTC. It codes for CSARVSGIETQYF.

Remarks on this clonotype: At one end, the junction sequence differs from germline, possibly due to a read error. The rearrangement uses TRBV11-3 and TRBJ1-1; D remains unclear. The length of the CDR3 is 13 residues. Germline V gene lookup returns CDR1 SGHNT and CDR2 YENEEA. This chain's CDR3 is CASSKEGDTEALF. The CDR3, as DNA: TGTGCCAGCAGCAAGGAGGGAGATACTGAAGCTCTCTTT.

This clonotype has a count of ten or more. The chain combines TRBV12-3 or TRBV12-4 with TRBJ2-7, with TRBD2 matching 16 bases. Unmatched junction bases numbered 5, after V lost 6 bases and J lost 6 bases. The CDR3 is 15 residues long. The DNA for the CDR3 is TGTGCCAGCAGCACGGGACTAGCGGGAGGGAGCGAGCAGTACTTC. Translated: CASSTGLAGGSEQYF.

Comment on this clonotype: One end of the junction varies from germline; a read error may be responsible. The chain joins TRBV5-4 to TRBJ1-1; D ambiguous. Per germline, CDR1 SGHNT and CDR2 YYREEE (reference sequence). This CDR3 region has 12 residues. CDR3 region: CANSLQTTEAFF. The CDR3 bases are TGTGCCAACAGCTTGCAGACCACTGAAGCTTTCTTT. Full variable domain (missing parts from reference TRBV5-4 and TRBJ1-1): ETGVTQSPTHLIKTRGQQVTLRCSSQSGHNTVSWYQQALGQGPQFIFQYYREEENGRGNFPPRFSGLQFPNYSSELNVNALELDDSALYLCANSLQTTEAFFGQGTRLTVV.

For this clonotype: One junction end disagrees with the germline gene, perhaps due to a read error. The V and J genes are TRBV11-2 and TRBJ2-3; tentatively, D is TRBD2 (6 bases). Germline CDR1 is SGHAT and CDR2 is FQNNGV. The CDR3 length is 16 residues. CDR3: CASSSTLGGVTDTQYF. For the CDR3, the DNA is TGTGCCAGCAGCTCAACTCTAGGAGGGGTAACGGATACGCAGTACTTT. Drawing the rest from reference TRBV11-2 and TRBJ2-3, the complete variable domain is EAGVAQSPRYKIIEKRQSVAFWCNPISGHATLYWYQQILGQGPKLLIQFQNNGVVDDSQLPKDRFSAERLKGVDSTLKIQPAKLEDSAVYLCASSSTLGGVTDTQYFGPGTRLTVL.

In regard to this clonotype: A much larger clonotype is one base distant, so this may be a read error. The V call is TRBV5-4, the J call TRBJ1-2; 8 nucleotides align to TRBD1. The CDR3 length is 14 residues. CDR1 SGHNT and CDR2 YYREEE come from the germline V gene (reference sequence). Here the CDR3 reads CTSSLIQGADGYTF. Here the CDR3 DNA reads TGTACCAGCAGCTTGATCCAGGGGGCGGATGGCTACACCTTC.

The rearrangement joins TRBV6-1 to TRBJ2-7, with TRBD1 matching 11 bases. Germline loops: CDR1 MNHNS, CDR2 SASEGT. The length of the CDR3 is 14 residues. CDR3 region: CASSEGTGGHEQYV. The CDR3 coding sequence is TGTGCCAGCAGCGAAGGGACAGGGGGTCACGAGCAGTACGTC.